The rows below give T cell receptor beta chains drawn from one sample of a study of cytomegalovirus exposure and HLA in healthy donors. This table comes from immunoSEQ multiplex PCR, and its TCRdb copy is limited to in-frame clones, with some not included. This sample has under 80,000 clones, with 94% found just once. The sequenced sample consisted of PBMCs. The origin of the receptors is a woman aged 18-29 years in good health and CMV-seronegative. The CDR3 runs from the conserved cysteine through the conserved F or W. Fields, in order: J gene, CDR3 length, V gene, clone size, D gene, CDR3 DNA, CDR3 protein. The D gene is left open where the match is weak. Rows may omit the clone size; those that give it use once, few, many or a size class.

TRBJ1-1 14 TRBV5-8 NA NA TGTGCCAGCAGCTTGGTACAGACGAACACTGAAGCTTTCTTT CASSLVQTNTEAFF
TRBJ2-3 15 TRBV6-1 NA NA TGTGCCAGCAGTGATCGGCAGCCTCAGGGAGATACGCAGTATTTT CASSDRQPQGDTQYF
TRBJ1-1 16 TRBV5-1 NA TRBD1 TGCGCCAGCAGCTTGGGGTCCCAACAGGGGTGGACTGAAGCTTTCTTT CASSLGSQQGWTEAFF
TRBJ2-5 15 TRBV4-1 once TRBD1 TGCGCCAGCAGCCAAGCTGCCAGGGGGAGAGAGACCCAGTACTTC CASSQAARGRETQYF
TRBJ2-2 15 TRBV5-1 NA NA TGCGCCAGCAGCTTTGGGCATCCGGACACCGGGGAGCTGTTTTTT CASSFGHPDTGELFF
TRBJ1-5 14 TRBV19 NA NA TGTGCCAGTAGTACGACGGGAGGAAATCAGCCCCAGCATTTT CASSTTGGNQPQHF
TRBJ1-4 19 TRBV7-9 NA TRBD1 TGTGCCAGCAGCACCACCATCCTCCGGGACAGGGTTATCGGGGAAAAACTGTTTTTT CASSTTILRDRVIGEKLFF
TRBJ2-2 18 TRBV28 NA TRBD1 TGTGCCAGCAGCCGGAGCCCGGGACAGGGGGCCGGGACCGGGGAGCTGTTTTTT CASSRSPGQGAGTGELFF
TRBJ2-6 14 TRBV5-1 NA NA TGCGCCAGCAGTGTCGGGGCTGGGGCCAACGTCCTGACTTTC CASSVGAGANVLTF
TRBJ1-1 13 TRBV7-9 NA NA TGTGCCAGCAGCCTTCAGCTAGGCACTGAAGCTTTCTTT CASSLQLGTEAFF
TRBJ2-7 15 TRBV6-1 few TRBD2 TGTGCCAGCAGCTCCCGTAGCGGGGGGGCGTACGAGCAGTACTTC CASSSRSGGAYEQYF
TRBJ1-4 17 TRBV21-1 NA NA TGTGCCAGCAGCAGCGGACGGAGGGGGCTCTCCAATGAAAAACTGTTTTTT CASSSGRRGLSNEKLFF
TRBJ1-4 13 TRBV30 NA NA TGTGCCTGGAGGTGGGAGGCTAATGAAAAACTGTTTTTT CAWRWEANEKLFF
TRBJ2-2 12 TRBV2 NA NA TGTGCCAGCAGTGGGGCTACCGGGGAGCTGTTTTTT CASSGATGELFF
TRBJ2-3 16 TRBV7-9 NA TRBD2 TGTGCCAGCAGCTTAATGGGGGGGGAGAACACAGATACGCAGTATTTT CASSLMGGENTDTQYF
TRBJ2-4 16 TRBV13 NA NA TGTGCCAGCAGCTTAGTGGTGGGAGAAGGTAGAAACATTCAGTACTTC CASSLVVGEGRNIQYF
TRBJ1-2 13 TRBV30 NA TRBD1 TGTGCCTGGAAGATATTGACAGGGTATGGCTACACCTTC CAWKILTGYGYTF
TRBJ1-5 13 TRBV28 NA NA TGTGCCAGCAGTTTCGGTATAAATCAGCCCCAGCATTTT CASSFGINQPQHF
TRBJ2-3 15 TRBV10-3 NA NA TGTGCCATCAGTGAGAGGTGGGGCGGCACAGATACGCAGTATTTT CAISERWGGTDTQYF
TRBJ2-2 13 TRBV2 NA TRBD1 TGTGCCAGTAGACAGGGTGGGACCGGGGAGCTGTTTTTT CASRQGGTGELFF
TRBJ2-2 17 TRBV18 NA NA TGTGCCAGCTCACCACGACCGGCGACAGAACGCACCGGGGAGCTGTTTTTT CASSPRPATERTGELFF
TRBJ2-7 14 TRBV18 NA NA TGTGCCAGCTCATCGCAGGGGCCCCAATACGAGCAGTACTTC CASSSQGPQYEQYF
TRBJ1-1 11 TRBV30 NA TRBD1 TGTGCCTGGGGAGACAGGGGAGAAGCTTTCTTT CAWGDRGEAFF
TRBJ2-1 14 TRBV27 NA NA TGTGCCAGCAGTATGGAGGGCCCCTACAATGAGCAGTTCTTC CASSMEGPYNEQFF
TRBJ1-2 12 TRBV5-6 NA NA TGTGCCAGCAACATTGGGGGGGTCGGCTACACCTTC CASNIGGVGYTF
TRBJ2-1 14 TRBV2 NA TRBD2 TGTGCCGCCGCTAGCGGGAGGGTTTATAATGAGCAGTTCTTC CAAASGRVYNEQFF
TRBJ2-1 10 TRBV25-1 NA NA TGTACCAGGAGGGCGGCTGAGCAGTTCTTC CTRRAAEQFF
TRBJ2-5 17 TRBV5-1 NA TRBD2 TGCGCCAGCAGGGCGGGACTAGCGGGGCAAAATACGGAGACCCAGTACTTC CASRAGLAGQNTETQYF
TRBJ1-1 14 TRBV28 NA NA TGTGCCAGCAGTTTGGTGGGGGGGCACACTGAAGCTTTCTTT CASSLVGGHTEAFF
TRBJ2-5 12 TRBV18 NA NA TGTGCCAGCTCACCACCTTCGGGGACCCAGTACTTC CASSPPSGTQYF
TRBJ2-1 13 TRBV27 NA NA TGTGCCAGCAGTTTTAGTACCAACAATGAGCAGTTCTTC CASSFSTNNEQFF
TRBJ1-3 16 TRBV18 NA NA TGTGCCAGCTCATCCACCGACCTAGAGTTATGGAACACCATATATTTT CASSSTDLELWNTIYF
TRBJ2-3 16 TRBV7-2 NA NA TGTGCCAGCAGCTCCCTTGAGGCTAGTCGATCGGATACGCAGTATTTT CASSSLEASRSDTQYF
TRBJ2-5 14 TRBV5-1 NA TRBD2 TGCGCCAGCAGCTTGGGCGGGAGCCAAGAGACCCAGTACTTC CASSLGGSQETQYF
TRBJ2-1 15 TRBV11-3 NA TRBD2 TGTGCCAGCAGCAGACCGGGACTAGCGGGAGGGCCCCTGTTCTTC CASSRPGLAGGPLFF
TRBJ2-7 15 TRBV28 NA NA TGTGCCAGCAGTTCCCCCGGGGTCCGGTCCTACGAGCAGTACTTC CASSSPGVRSYEQYF
TRBJ2-5 13 TRBV6-6 NA NA TGTGCCAGCAGTTACAGCAGGGCCGAGACCCAGTACTTC CASSYSRAETQYF